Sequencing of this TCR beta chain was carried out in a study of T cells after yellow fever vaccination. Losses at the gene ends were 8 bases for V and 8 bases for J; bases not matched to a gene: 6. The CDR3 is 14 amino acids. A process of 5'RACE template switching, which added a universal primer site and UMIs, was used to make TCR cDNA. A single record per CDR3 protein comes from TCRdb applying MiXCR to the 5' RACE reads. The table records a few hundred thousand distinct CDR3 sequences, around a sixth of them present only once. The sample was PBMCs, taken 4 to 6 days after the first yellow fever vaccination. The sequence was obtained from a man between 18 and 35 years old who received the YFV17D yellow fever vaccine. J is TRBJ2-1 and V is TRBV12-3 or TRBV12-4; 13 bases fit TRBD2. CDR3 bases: TGTGCCAGCGCACTAGCGGGGGGGCCCGATGAGCAGTTCTTC. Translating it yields CASALAGGPDEQFF.